Listed here is a single TCR beta chain. Participants came from 20 to 25 US areas, aged roughly 18 to 95 years. The ends were cut back, 5 bases at V and 0 bases at J, with 10 bases in the middle. CDR1 LNHDA and CDR2 SQIVND come from the germline V gene (reference sequence). The CDR3 is made up of 14 amino acids. Sequencing was performed with immunoSEQ multiplex PCR; in TCRdb, only in-frame clones are kept and a portion is missing. The table records 150,000 to 200,000 clones, approximately 83% of them present only once. The data stem from a study of blood T cell repertoires in COVID-19. The chain carries TRBV19 and TRBJ1-1; weak D call: TRBD1 (6 bases). Sequencing was done on a sample of PBMCs or T cells enriched from blood (not recorded which). The receptor was derived from a woman in her sixties or seventies who had recovered from COVID-19. Here the CDR3 reads CASSPYRVNTEAFF. The CDR3 nucleotides read TGTGCCAGTAGTCCGTACAGGGTGAACACTGAAGCTTTCTTT.